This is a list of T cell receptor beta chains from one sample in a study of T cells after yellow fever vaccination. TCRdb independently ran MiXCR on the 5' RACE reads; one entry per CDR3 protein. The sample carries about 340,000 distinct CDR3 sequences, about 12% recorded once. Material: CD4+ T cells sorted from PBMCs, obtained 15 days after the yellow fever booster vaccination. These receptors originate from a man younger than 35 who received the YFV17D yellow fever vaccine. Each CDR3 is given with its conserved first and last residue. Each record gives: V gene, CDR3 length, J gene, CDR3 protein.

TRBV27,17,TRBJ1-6,CASSLIGESSYNSPLHF
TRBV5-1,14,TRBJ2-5,CASSFSLNQETQYF
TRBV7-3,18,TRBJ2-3,CASSLTSTSGALTDTQYF
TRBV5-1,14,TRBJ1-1,CASSLASGVPEAFF
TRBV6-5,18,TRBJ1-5,CASSPSTGQAPGNQPQHF
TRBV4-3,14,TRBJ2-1,CASSHRQGDNEQFF
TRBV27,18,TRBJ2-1,CASSSGLAGGLLGNEQFF
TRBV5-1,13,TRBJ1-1,CASSTGQATEAFF
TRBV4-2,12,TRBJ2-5,CASSLGAETQYF
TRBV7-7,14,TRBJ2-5,CASSSGSGGETQYF
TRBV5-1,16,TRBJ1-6,CASTDLMDGGLVSLHF
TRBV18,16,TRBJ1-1,CASSPPGQGIHTEAFF
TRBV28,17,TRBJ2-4,CASSLRVGRGPKNIQYF
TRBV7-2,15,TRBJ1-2,CASSRTGRVDYGYTF
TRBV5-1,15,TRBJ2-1,CASSMGGGTYNEQFF
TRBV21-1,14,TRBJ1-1,CASSRRWGQVEAFF
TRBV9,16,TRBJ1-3,CASSVNTGFSGNTIYF
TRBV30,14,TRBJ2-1,CAWSPLAGANEQFF
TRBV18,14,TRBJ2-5,CASSPPTLKETQYF
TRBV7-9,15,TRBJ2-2,CASTLMGMDTGELFF
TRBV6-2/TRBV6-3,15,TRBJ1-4,CASRATGGSYEKLFF
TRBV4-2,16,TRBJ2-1,CASSQQVAGSYNEQFF
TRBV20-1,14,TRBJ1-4,CSAARRHLTEKLFF
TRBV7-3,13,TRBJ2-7,CASSFLGGYEQYF
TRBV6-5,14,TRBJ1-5,CASSYGQDDQPQHF
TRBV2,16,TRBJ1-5,CASSGAPGTANQPQHF
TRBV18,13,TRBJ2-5,CASSGAGSETQYF
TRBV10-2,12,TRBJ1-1,CASARGNTEAFF